One sample yielded the 11 T cell receptor beta chains listed below, sequenced in a study of T-cell memory formation after mild COVID-19. Each CDR3 protein is one row after TCRdb ran MiXCR on the 5' RACE reads. In the table there are about 350,000 distinct CDR3 sequences, roughly an eighth of which are singletons. The sample comprised PBMCs or a T cell subset sorted from them (not recorded which). Receptors were obtained from a man aged 18 to 29 who had mild COVID-19 (a few samples of this study predate the infection). Cell type and time point are not known.

Concerning this clonotype itself: The CDR3 does not end in the conserved phenylalanine or tryptophan, so this is likely a read error. It is unclear where the CDR3 begins or ends on the DNA, so no DNA is shown, and the CDR3 is as TCRdb lists it. The chain combines TRBV6-1 with TRBJ2-7. Germline CDR1 MNHNS, CDR2 SASEGT. The CDR3 adds up to 10 amino acids, both ends counted. The CDR3 sequence: CASSECWTQS.

In its sample, this clonotype was seen many times. This chain links TRBV27 with TRBJ2-5, with 14 bases aligning to TRBD2. Germline loops: CDR1 MNHEY, CDR2 SMNVEV (reference sequence). This CDR3 region has 16 residues. J lost 5 bases, V lost 4 bases, and 6 bases had no gene match. Here the CDR3 DNA reads TGTGCCAGCAGTTCCGGACTAGCGGGGGGCTTGGAGACCCAGTACTTC. Protein sequence: CASSSGLAGGLETQYF.

This clonotype was seen only a few times. The rearrangement uses TRBV7-9 and TRBJ1-1; D is perhaps TRBD1 (5 bases). CDR3 length: 14 residues. Germline V CDR1 and CDR2: SEHNR, FQNEAQ (reference sequence). Trimming left V 5 bases short and J 6 bases short, with 16 bases between. CDR3 nucleotides: TGTGCCAGCAGCCCCCCCCGGGGGTGGTCTGAAGCTTTCTTT. Its translation is CASSPPRGWSEAFF.

The chain has TRBV24-1 and TRBJ2-1; weak D call: TRBD1 (6 bases). The V end lost 1 base, the J end lost 5 bases, and 11 bases lay between the germline ends. Germline V lookup: CDR1 KGHDR, CDR2 SFDVKD. This CDR3 comprises 15 residues. CDR3: CATSDLGSGDNEQFF. In nucleotides, the CDR3 is TGTGCCACCAGTGATTTAGGGTCAGGGGACAATGAGCAGTTCTTC.

This clonotype has at least ten counts. The chain combines TRBV6-5 with TRBJ2-1, with D maybe TRBD2 (7 bases). Germline values: CDR1 MNHEY, CDR2 SVGAGI. The CDR3 length is 15 residues. The V end was cut by 5 bases, the J end by 7 bases, with 18 bases between. CDR3 residues: CASSRGGAASNEQFF. The CDR3 coding sequence is TGTGCCAGCAGTAGGGGGGGAGCGGCCTCAAATGAGCAGTTCTTC.

The table lists this clonotype with a few counts. The chain recombines TRBV12-5 with TRBJ1-2; 8 bases line up with TRBD1. Germline CDR1 LGHNT, CDR2 FRNRAP. CDR3 length: 14 amino acids. The V gene end was trimmed by 3 bases and the J gene end by 6 bases; junction bases not matched to a gene: 6. Written as DNA, the CDR3 is TGTGCTAGTGGTTTCCAGGGGGCGCTCCATGGCTACACCTTC. Residues: CASGFQGALHGYTF.

The chain has TRBV12-3 or TRBV12-4 and TRBJ1-1; the D gene is possibly TRBD1 (6 bases). The ends were cut back, 6 bases at V and 5 bases at J, with 10 bases in the middle. The CDR3 covers 12 residues. The CDR3 reads CASRKQGTEAFF. CDR3 nucleotides: TGTGCCAGCAGGAAGCAGGGGACTGAAGCTTTCTTT.

The rearrangement uses TRBV29-1 and TRBJ1-1; possibly TRBD1 for D (5 bases). This CDR3 comprises 13 residues. Germline V gives CDR1 SQVTM, CDR2 ANQGSEA. The V gene lost 3 bases and the J gene lost 5 bases, with 13 bases spanning the gap. This CDR3 reads CSVEGQGVTEAFF. The CDR3 DNA is TGCAGCGTTGAGGGGCAGGGAGTTACTGAAGCTTTCTTT.

This chain connects TRBV20-1 to TRBJ2-5; TRBD2 matches 9 bases. Germline V gene sequence: CDR1 DFQATT, CDR2 SNEGSKA (reference sequence). CDR3 length equals 12 residues. V trimming: 2 bases; J trimming: 5 bases; junction bases outside the gene matches: 0. The CDR3 DNA reads TGCAGTGCTAGACTAGCGGGGGAGACCCAGTACTTC. As protein: CSARLAGETQYF.

The chain links TRBV29-1 to TRBJ2-1; no clear D. V shed 0 bases and J shed 9 bases, with 6 bases lying between them. This CDR3 region has 11 residues. Germline assignment: CDR1 SQVTM and CDR2 ANQGSEA. In DNA, the CDR3 is TGCAGCGTTGAAGATAGGGCTGAGCAGTTCTTC. This codes for CSVEDRAEQFF.

This sequence joins TRBV27 and TRBJ1-6; 11 bases match TRBD1. V was pared by 5 bases and J by 10 bases, with 7 bases of the junction left unmatched. This CDR3 has 15 residues. The germline V gene has CDR1 MNHEY and CDR2 SMNVEV (reference sequence). Here the CDR3 DNA reads TGTGCCAGCAGTCCGAGGGACAGGGGGTACTCACCCCTCCACTTT. Its translation: CASSPRDRGYSPLHF.